This entry lists 23 T cell receptor beta chains sequenced from one sample in a study of CD8+CD57+ T cells in acquired aplastic anemia. Genomic DNA provided the template from which TCR beta VDJ and CDR3 profiles were obtained. MiXCR was run by TCRdb on the reads, yielding one entry per CDR3 protein. The table records a few hundred thousand distinct CDR3 sequences, about half of them present only once. Sequenced patients had shown CD8+CD57+ cell expansion by flow cytometry. Material for sequencing was sorted CD4+, CD8+, or CD8+CD57+ T cells (not recorded which) from PBMCs. The receptor source for this set is a human donor with aplastic anemia.

This clonotype was observed many times. V is TRBV6-4 and J is TRBJ1-1, with D tentatively TRBD1 (5 bases). V shed 0 bases and J shed 0 bases, with 14 bases lying between them. The CDR3 runs to 17 residues. The germline CDR1 and CDR2 sequences are MRHNA and SNTAGT. The CDR3 loop is CASSDSGGGVMNTEAFF. DNA of the CDR3: TGTGCCAGCAGTGACTCCGGGGGGGGGGTCATGAACACTGAAGCTTTCTTT.

V and J are TRBV5-1 and TRBJ1-2; D may be TRBD1 (5 bases). Germline-derived CDR1 and CDR2 are SGHRS and YFSETQ. Trimming left V 1 base short and J 2 bases short, with 12 bases between. This CDR3 is 15 amino acids long. CDR3 sequence (DNA): TGCGCCAGCAGCTTGATCCTTGACAGCAACTATGGCTACACCTTC. It encodes CASSLILDSNYGYTF.

The chain employs TRBV5-5 and TRBJ2-7, with 9 nucleotides matching TRBD1. The ends lost 5 bases at V and 2 bases at J; junction bases unmatched: 2. Germline V gene data show CDR1 as SGHKS and CDR2 as YYEKEE (reference sequence). This CDR3 contains 13 residues. This CDR3 reads CASRRDRAYEQYF. Written as DNA, the CDR3 is TGTGCCAGCAGGCGGGACAGGGCCTACGAGCAGTACTTC.

To note about this clonotype: This may be a read error: a much more frequent sequence differs by one nucleotide. The chain is built from TRBV19 and TRBJ2-7, with 8 bases identical to TRBD1. The CDR3 runs 16 residues. Germline CDR1 and CDR2: LNHDA and SQIVND (reference sequence). The CDR3 bases are TGCGCCAGCAGCCAAGAGCGACAGGGGCTCTCCTACGGGCAGTACTTC. Translating it yields CASSQERQGLSYGQYF.

V usage is TRBV5-6 and J usage is TRBJ1-5; unclear D gene. Trimming shortened V by 1 base and J by 5 bases, and 10 bases separated the two germline ends. This CDR3 region has 14 residues. Germline V gene sequence: CDR1 SGHDT, CDR2 YYEEEE. CDR3 nucleotides: TGTGCCAGCAGCTTGTCGGCCGGCGATCAGCCCCAGCATTTT. Translation gives CASSLSAGDQPQHF.

Worth noting for this clonotype: A much larger clone is a single base away; this may be a read error. The V call is TRBV10-3, the J call TRBJ2-7; possibly TRBD2 for D (6 bases). Germline CDR1 ENHRY, CDR2 SYGVKD. The germline V and J ends were trimmed by 11 bases and 2 bases, with 19 bases remaining between them. This CDR3 spans 14 amino acids. The chain's CDR3 is CAGSQEEGTYEQYF. CDR3 DNA: TGTGCCGGCAGCCAAGAGGAGGGAACCTACGAGCAGTACTTC.

As for this clonotype: With a much larger clone just one base away, this may be a read error. The chain couples TRBV5-6 to TRBJ2-3; 7 bases map to TRBD2. This CDR3 region has 14 residues. After removal of 10 bases from V and 2 bases from J, the junction contained 10 bases not matched to a gene. CDR1 SGHDT and CDR2 YYEEEE come from the germline V gene. The DNA of the CDR3 is TGTGCCGGCACCCGGGGACTATTCACAGATACGCAGTATTTT. As protein: CAGTRGLFTDTQYF.

The chain employs TRBV19 and TRBJ2-7, with D perhaps matching TRBD2 (5 bases). CDR1 and CDR2 from the germline V gene are LNHDA and SQIVND (reference sequence). This CDR3 has 14 amino acids. Trimming stripped 9 bases from V and 5 bases from J, with 20 bases between. The CDR3 nucleotides read TGTGCCAGCCAGGACGTCGGGCGGGTTAACGAGCAGTACTTC. It specifies CASQDVGRVNEQYF. Looking up the rest from reference TRBV19 and TRBJ2-7 gives the full variable domain: DGGITQSPKYLFRKEGQNVTLSCEQNLNHDAMYWYRQDPGQGLRLIYYSQIVNDFQKGDIAEGYSVSREKKESFPLTVTSAQKNPTAFYLCASQDVGRVNEQYFGPGTRLTVT.

The chain couples TRBV19 to TRBJ2-7; TRBD1 aligns across 7 bases. Trimming took 8 bases from V and 4 from J; bases not matched to a gene: 11. The CDR3 is 14 amino acids. The germline V gene has CDR1 LNHDA and CDR2 SQIVND (reference sequence). The CDR3: CASGLGTAEYEQYF. Written as DNA, the CDR3 is TGTGCCAGTGGCCTTGGGACAGCAGAATACGAGCAGTACTTC.

This clonotype came up many times. The chain employs TRBV20-1 and TRBJ2-1; 8 bases line up with TRBD2. Trimming at V came to 1 base and at J to 5 bases, leaving 7 bases not matched to a gene. Germline CDR1 DFQATT, CDR2 SNEGSKA (reference sequence). The CDR3 has 15 amino acids. The CDR3 sequence: CSARVPGLGDNEQFF. The CDR3, as DNA: TGCAGTGCTAGAGTACCGGGACTAGGAGACAATGAGCAGTTCTTC.

V and J are TRBV15 and TRBJ1-4, with D perhaps TRBD1 (5 bases). CDR1 and CDR2 (germline): LNHNV, YYDKDF (reference sequence). The germline V and J ends were trimmed by 2 bases and 5 bases, with 15 bases remaining between them. The CDR3 is 16 amino acids. CDR3 DNA sequence: TGTGCCACCAGCAGAATAGCGGGGGAGAAAAATGAAAAACTGTTTTTT. This codes for CATSRIAGEKNEKLFF.

This clonotype was seen ten or more times. The rearrangement links TRBV6-6 to TRBJ2-1; D not resolved. The CDR3 totals 14 residues. The germline CDR1 and CDR2 sequences are MNHNY and SVGAGI (reference sequence). V was cut by 0 bases and J by 7 bases, with 10 bases left in between. The DNA of the CDR3 is TGTGCCAGCAGTTACTCCCAGTCAAGGAATGAGCAGTTCTTC. This gives the protein CASSYSQSRNEQFF.

V gene TRBV2 combines with J gene TRBJ2-2; D tentatively reads TRBD1 or TRBD2 (5 bases each). V lost 6 bases and J 4 bases, leaving 15 bases between the germline ends. The germline V gene encodes CDR1 SNHLY and CDR2 FYNNEI. CDR3 length: 15 residues. The CDR3 here is CASSDGAPGTGELFF. The CDR3 DNA is TGTGCCAGCAGCGACGGGGCGCCGGGCACCGGGGAGCTGTTTTTT.

In this sample, this clonotype turned up many times. The chain is built from TRBV15 and TRBJ1-5; no firm D call. CDR3 length: 17 residues. With 0 bases removed from V and 5 bases from J, the gap between germline ends came to 17 bases. Germline values: CDR1 LNHNV, CDR2 YYDKDF (reference sequence). The CDR3 protein is CATSRDRDGFGDQPQHF. The CDR3, as DNA: TGTGCCACCAGCAGAGATCGGGATGGGTTTGGGGATCAGCCCCAGCATTTT.

A note on this clonotype: Mismatch with germline at one junction end may stem from a read error. The rearrangement links TRBV5-8 to TRBJ1-5, with 7 bases that match TRBD1. This CDR3 is 17 amino acids long. Germline values: CDR1 SGHTS, CDR2 YDEGEE. The CDR3 spells CASSQGGTAYSNQPQHF. CDR3 nucleotides: TGCGCCAGCAGCCAAGGAGGGACAGCATATAGCAATCAGCCCCAGCATTTT.

This clonotype was counted a few times. CDR3 in DNA: TGTGCCAGCAGCTTAGCGCGCGGTTCCTACAATGAGCAGTTCTTC. It is translated as CASSLARGSYNEQFF. The chain uses TRBV7-2 and TRBJ2-1, with unresolved D. Germline loops: CDR1 SGHTA, CDR2 FQGNSA. The CDR3 consists of 15 residues. V lost 0 bases to trimming and J lost 1 base, with 7 bases between them.

This clonotype has at least ten counts. This chain connects TRBV7-6 to TRBJ1-1, with a possible D match to TRBD1 (6 bases). Germline CDR1 SGHVS, CDR2 FNYEAQ. The CDR3 has 13 amino acids. Trimming pared 5 bases from V and 4 bases from J, leaving 11 bases between. The CDR3 nucleotides are TGTGCCAGCAGCCAAGGGGGGGGCACTGAAGCTTTCTTT. As protein: CASSQGGGTEAFF.

In DNA, the CDR3 is TGCAGTGCTAACCCAGGGGAAAAACTGTTTTTT. This translates into CSANPGEKLFF. The V call is TRBV20-1, the J call TRBJ1-4; perhaps TRBD1 as D (5 bases). Germline V gene data show CDR1 as DFQATT and CDR2 as SNEGSKA (reference sequence). The V and J ends lost 4 bases and 8 bases respectively, with 8 bases between them. This CDR3 is 11 amino acids long.

Regarding this clonotype: At one end, the junction sequence differs from germline, possibly due to a read error. The chain couples TRBV10-3 to TRBJ2-7, with D possibly matching TRBD2 (5 bases). CDR1 ENHRY and CDR2 SYGVKD come from the germline V gene. The CDR3 is 14 amino acids. CDR3 residues: CAISAEGSSCEQYF. Written as DNA, the CDR3 is TGTGCCATCAGTGCCGAGGGAAGCTCCTGCGAGCAGTACTTC.

This clonotype has just a few counts. The rearrangement joins TRBV2 to TRBJ2-1; TRBD2 is a possible D gene (6 bases). V was cut by 6 bases and J by 8 bases, with 14 bases left in between. The CDR3 loop spans 13 amino acids. Germline values: CDR1 SNHLY, CDR2 FYNNEI. CDR3 sequence reads: CASRVGGSDEQFF. The CDR3 coding sequence is TGTGCCAGCAGGGTGGGGGGTTCTGATGAGCAGTTCTTC.

The V gene is TRBV10-3, the J gene TRBJ1-2; possibly TRBD1 for D (5 bases). The CDR3 runs 15 residues. The V end lost 0 bases, the J end lost 2 bases, and 10 bases lay between the germline ends. Germline V gives CDR1 ENHRY, CDR2 SYGVKD. The CDR3, as DNA: TGTGCCATCAGTGAGTCCCGACAGAACAACTATGGCTACACCTTC. Translation: CAISESRQNNYGYTF.

This clonotype counts as medium-sized. This chain connects TRBV15 to TRBJ1-6; perhaps TRBD1 as D (5 bases). Trimming shortened V by 3 bases and J by 10 bases, and 13 bases separated the two germline ends. The V gene's germline CDR1 is LNHNV and CDR2 YYDKDF (reference sequence). This CDR3 region has 14 residues. The CDR3, as DNA: TGTGCCACCAGCAGCGAAGGGGCTAGCTCACCCCTCCACTTT. Protein: CATSSEGASSPLHF.

The chain carries TRBV6-4 and TRBJ1-1, with D maybe TRBD1 (6 bases). V lost 6 bases and J 4 bases, leaving 18 bases between the germline ends. Germline CDR1 reads MRHNA; CDR2 reads SNTAGT. The CDR3 spans 15 residues. The CDR3 DNA follows: TGTGCCAGCAGCGAACAACAGGGAGGTGGCACTGAAGCTTTCTTT. The encoded protein is CASSEQQGGGTEAFF.